A single sample gave rise to the 8 T cell receptor beta chains below, sequenced in a study of post-analysis software for immune sequencing data. Study-wide findings and caveats: Five or six TRBV segments were more frequent in patients than controls; TRBV5-6, TRBV5-1 and TRBV20-1 belonged to this group.

No antigen has been identified for these receptors. The library was made from cDNA and included unique molecular identifiers. TCRdb reprocessed the PCR reads with MiXCR, giving one entry per CDR3 protein. The sample yields more than 500,000 distinct CDR3 sequences, approximately 34% seen once. The sequencing sample was made of blood. The receptors were gathered from a girl aged 2 to 17 with multiple sclerosis.

This clonotype was counted between two and nine times. The J gene is TRBJ2-1, the V gene TRBV5-1; 9 nucleotides align to TRBD2. Germline trimming cut 0 bases from V and 2 bases from J; bases unmatched to any gene: 3. Germline CDR1 reads SGHRS; CDR2 reads YFSETQ. The CDR3 is made up of 16 amino acids. CDR3 protein: CASSLDRGGAYNEQFF. Here the CDR3 DNA reads TGCGCCAGCAGCTTGGACCGCGGGGGGGCCTACAATGAGCAGTTCTTC. Full variable domain (outside the CDR3, taken from reference TRBV5-1 and TRBJ2-1): KAGVTQTPRYLIKTRGQQVTLSCSPISGHRSVSWYQQTPGQGLQFLFEYFSETQRNKGNFPGRFSGRQFSNSRSEMNVSTLELGDSALYLCASSLDRGGAYNEQFFGPGTRLTVL.

The count of this clonotype is one. The chain couples TRBV10-3 to TRBJ2-7; a weak D match, TRBD1 (6 bases). The length of the CDR3 is 13 residues. CDR1 and CDR2 (germline): ENHRY, SYGVKD. Trimming cost V 10 bases and J 1 base, with 14 bases left between them. The CDR3 loop is CASNQGMSYEQYF. The DNA of the CDR3 is TGTGCCAGCAATCAGGGGATGTCCTACGAGCAGTACTTC.

The chain combines TRBV21-1 with TRBJ2-2; TRBD1, the table's D call, was not compared with the DNA. TRBV21-1 is described as a pseudogene. CDR3 length equals 17 residues. The CDR3 loop reads CASSKVGSDRVTGELFF. For the CDR3, the DNA is TGTGCCAGCAGCAAAGTAGGTTCGGACAGGGTCACCGGGGAGCTGTTTTTT.

This clonotype was seen repeatedly, ten times or more. This CDR3 is CASSYSSDGSYEQYF. CDR3 bases: TGTGCCAGCAGTTACTCCTCGGACGGGTCCTACGAGCAGTACTTC. J is TRBJ2-7 and V is TRBV6-5; D is undetermined. The CDR3 is 15 amino acids. The V gene lost 0 bases and the J gene lost 1 base, with 10 bases spanning the gap. The V gene's germline CDR1 is MNHEY and CDR2 SVGAGI.

V usage is TRBV12-3 or TRBV12-4 and J usage is TRBJ1-5; weak D call: TRBD1 (6 bases). The germline V and J ends were trimmed by 2 bases and 7 bases, with 12 bases remaining between them. CDR3 size: 14 residues. The CDR3 reads CASSLQEQGQPQHF. The CDR3 coding sequence is TGTGCCAGCAGTTTACAGGAACAGGGCCAGCCCCAGCATTTT.

This clonotype appeared many times. The chain couples TRBV12-3 or TRBV12-4 to TRBJ2-5; perhaps TRBD2 as D (6 bases). Trimming stripped 6 bases from V and 5 bases from J, with 19 bases between. This CDR3 contains 15 residues. CDR3 bases: TGTGCCAGCAGCCTGCCAACTAGCAGCTGGGAGACCCAGTACTTC. Translating gives CASSLPTSSWETQYF.

This clonotype showed up just once. At one end, the junction sequence differs from germline, possibly due to a read error. This sequence joins TRBV7-3 and TRBJ2-1; 14 bases map to TRBD2. CDR1 is SGHTA, CDR2 FQGTGA, per germline. The CDR3 spans 16 residues. The CDR3, as DNA: TGTGCCGGCAGCTCAGGGACTAGCGGGGGTTACAATGAGCAGTTCTTC. Amino acid sequence: CAGSSGTSGGYNEQFF.

V and J are TRBV6-6 and TRBJ2-2, with unresolved D. V was trimmed by 6 bases and J by 2 bases, leaving 10 bases between them. Germline V gene lookup returns CDR1 MNHNY and CDR2 SVGAGI (reference sequence). This CDR3 has 14 residues. This CDR3 is CASRETPNTGELFF. The CDR3 nucleotides read TGTGCCAGCAGAGAGACCCCTAACACCGGGGAGCTGTTTTTT.